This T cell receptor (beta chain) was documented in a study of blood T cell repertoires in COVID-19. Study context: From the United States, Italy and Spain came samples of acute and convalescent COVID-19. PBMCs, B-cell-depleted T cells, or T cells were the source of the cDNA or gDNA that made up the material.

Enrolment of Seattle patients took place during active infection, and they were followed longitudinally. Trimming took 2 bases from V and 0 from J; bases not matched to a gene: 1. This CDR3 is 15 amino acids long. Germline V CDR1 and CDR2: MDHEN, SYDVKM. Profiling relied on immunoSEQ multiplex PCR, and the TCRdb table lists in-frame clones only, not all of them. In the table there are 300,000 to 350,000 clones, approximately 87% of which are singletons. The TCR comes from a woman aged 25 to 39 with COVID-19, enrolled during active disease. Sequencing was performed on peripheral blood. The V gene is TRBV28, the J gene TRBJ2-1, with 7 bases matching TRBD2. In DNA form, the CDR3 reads TGTGCCAGCAGTTTACGCGGGAGCTCCTACAATGAGCAGTTCTTC. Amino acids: CASSLRGSSYNEQFF.